This TCR beta chain was captured in a study of CD8 T cells in Susac syndrome. Trimming cost V 3 bases and J 3 bases; bases outside gene matches: 12. The length of the CDR3 is 18 residues. RNA totalling roughly 0.45 to 1 ug underwent reverse transcription with random hexamers. TCRdb called the immunoSEQ multiplex PCR reads again in MiXCR, with one record for every CDR3 protein. The sample has more than 100,000 distinct CDR3 sequences, 90% to 95% seen once. V is TRBV23-1 and J is TRBJ2-3, with TRBD1 identical over 10 bases. TRBV23-1 is treated as an ORF (open reading frame) with a function not yet certain. The TCR comes from a human donor in good health. The sample comprised CD4+ T cells from PBMCs. The CDR3 loop is CASSHPGTGVAETDTQYF. CDR3 coding DNA: TGCGCCAGCAGTCATCCCGGGACAGGGGTGGCGGAGACAGATACGCAGTATTTT.